A single sample is the source of the 32 T cell receptor beta chains below, sequenced in a study of blood T cell repertoires in COVID-19. This table comes from immunoSEQ multiplex PCR, and its TCRdb copy is limited to in-frame clones, with some not included. Among approximately 250,000 clones listed, approximately 87% were seen once. Sequencing was carried out using peripheral blood. All receptors derive from a man aged 55 to 70 who had recovered from COVID-19.

The V call is TRBV30, the J call TRBJ2-7, with TRBD2 as a possible D gene (6 bases). Germline CDR1 and CDR2: GTSNPN and SVGIG (reference sequence). Trimming took off 3 bases at V and 5 bases at J, with 17 bases between the two ends. The CDR3 has 14 amino acids. CDR3 DNA sequence: TGTGCCTGGAGGACCAGCGGGTTACTTCACGAGCAGTACTTC. This codes for CAWRTSGLLHEQYF.

The V gene is TRBV3-1 (or the pseudogene TRBV3-2), the J gene TRBJ1-6, with 7 bases that match TRBD1. CDR1 and CDR2 (germline): LGHDT, YNNKEL (reference sequence). The CDR3 is 16 residues long. J gave up 6 bases and V 1 base, and 6 bases lay outside the gene matches. The CDR3 sequence is CASSQVRQGVNSPLHF. CDR3 nucleotides: TGTGCCAGCAGCCAAGTGAGGCAGGGGGTTAATTCACCCCTCCACTTT.

In this sample, this clone turned up a few times. This chain uses TRBV28 with TRBJ1-3; D is perhaps TRBD1 (5 bases). V lost 3 bases, J lost 1 base, and 7 bases lay in between. Germline CDR1 reads MDHEN; CDR2 reads SYDVKM. CDR3 length equals 14 residues. CDR3 residues: CASSLRTSGNTIYF. The CDR3 DNA sequence: TGTGCCAGCAGTTTGAGGACATCTGGAAACACCATATATTTT.

The chain joins TRBV6-6 to TRBJ2-5; D is undetermined. With 4 bases removed from V and 0 bases from J, the gap between germline ends came to 9 bases. The length of the CDR3 is 14 residues. Germline V CDR1 and CDR2: MNHNY, SVGAGI (reference sequence). CDR3 sequence (DNA): TGTGCCAGCAGTTTTGGGCCGCACCAAGAGACCCAGTACTTC. It codes for CASSFGPHQETQYF.

The chain recombines TRBV21-1 with TRBJ2-3; TRBD2 reflects the table's D call only, with no check against the DNA. TRBV21-1 is an annotated pseudogene. The CDR3 totals 15 residues. CDR3 in amino acids: CASSKGGGSTDTQYF. The CDR3, as DNA: TGTGCCAGCAGCAAAGGTGGGGGGAGCACAGATACGCAGTATTTT.

The rearrangement uses TRBV19 and TRBJ2-5; TRBD2 aligns across 9 bases. The germline V gene has CDR1 LNHDA and CDR2 SQIVND (reference sequence). The CDR3 is made up of 16 amino acids. The junction had 6 bases not matched to a gene; V was cut back by 3 bases and J by 1 base. The CDR3 coding sequence is TGTGCCAGTAGTATTCGGCTAGCGGGGATCCAAGAGACCCAGTACTTC. Translated: CASSIRLAGIQETQYF.

This chain joins TRBV15 and TRBJ2-7; 7 bases are shared with TRBD2. The CDR3 consists of 17 residues. Germline V gene lookup returns CDR1 LNHNV and CDR2 YYDKDF (reference sequence). Germline trimming cut 1 base from V and 4 bases from J; bases unmatched to any gene: 13. This CDR3 reads CATSRGGTAGVSYEQYF. Here the CDR3 DNA reads TGTGCCACCAGCAGAGGGGGGACGGCGGGAGTTAGTTACGAGCAGTACTTC. The whole variable domain, filled in from reference TRBV15 and TRBJ2-7, reads DAMVIQNPRYQVTQFGKPVTLSCSQTLNHNVMYWYQQKSSQAPKLLFHYYDKDFNNEADTPDNFQSRRPNTSFCFLDIRSPGLGDTAMYLCATSRGGTAGVSYEQYFGPGTRLTVT.

This chain connects TRBV10-1 to TRBJ2-3, with D maybe TRBD2 (5 bases). The CDR3 extends over 16 amino acids. Germline V gene data show CDR1 as WNHNN and CDR2 as SYGVQD (reference sequence). The V gene lost 4 bases and the J gene lost 0 bases, with 14 bases spanning the gap. This CDR3 reads CASSAQRSPSTDTQYF. As DNA, the CDR3 is TGCGCCAGCAGTGCCCAGCGGAGTCCTAGCACAGATACGCAGTATTTT.

This sequence joins TRBV6-1 and TRBJ2-3; possible D gene TRBD2, 6 bases. CDR1 and CDR2 (germline): MNHNS, SASEGT. Trimming took 0 bases from V and 4 from J, leaving 11 bases between them. This CDR3 region has 15 residues. The DNA for the CDR3 is TGTGCCAGCAGTGAAGCGGGGAGGACGGCAGATACGCAGTATTTT. Amino acid sequence: CASSEAGRTADTQYF.

V is TRBV5-4 and J is TRBJ1-1, with 9 positions matching TRBD1. The length of the CDR3 is 17 residues. The V and J ends lost 0 bases and 4 bases, in that order; junction bases with no gene match: 10. Germline CDR1 reads SGHNT; CDR2 reads YYREEE (reference sequence). CDR3 residues: CASSLAGQGTGGTEAFF. CDR3 sequence (DNA): TGTGCCAGCAGCTTGGCAGGACAGGGGACCGGGGGCACTGAAGCTTTCTTT.

The J gene is TRBJ1-5, the V gene TRBV6-2 or TRBV6-3; 9 nucleotides agree with TRBD1. Trimming at V came to 2 bases and at J to 2 bases, leaving 7 bases not matched to a gene. Per germline, CDR1 MNHEY and CDR2 SVGEGT. The CDR3 loop spans 17 amino acids. In nucleotides, the CDR3 is TGTGCCAGCAGTTACGGTATCCGACAGGGGGGCAATCAGCCCCAGCATTTT. Its protein is CASSYGIRQGGNQPQHF.

The CDR3 protein is CASSLEGAWTGELFF. The CDR3 nucleotides are TGTGCCAGCAGCTTAGAAGGGGCTTGGACCGGGGAGCTGTTTTTT. V is TRBV7-6 and J is TRBJ2-2; D is perhaps TRBD1 (5 bases). Germline V gene data show CDR1 as SGHVS and CDR2 as FNYEAQ. This CDR3 is built from 15 residues. Trimming stripped 1 base from V and 5 bases from J, with 11 bases between.

The chain couples TRBV4-2 to TRBJ2-1, with TRBD2 matching 12 bases. The germline V gene encodes CDR1 LGHNA and CDR2 YNFKEQ. The V and J ends lost 4 bases and 7 bases, in that order; junction bases with no gene match: 8. This CDR3 comprises 16 residues. The DNA of the CDR3 is TGTGCCAGCAGCCGAGAGCTAGCGGGGGGGCTTAATGAGCAGTTCTTC. It yields the protein CASSRELAGGLNEQFF.

V is TRBV5-4 and J is TRBJ2-7, with 8 positions matching TRBD2. CDR1 SGHNT and CDR2 YYREEE come from the germline V gene (reference sequence). This CDR3 is built from 16 residues. Losses at the gene ends were 3 bases for V and 1 base for J; bases not matched to a gene: 9. The CDR3 protein is CASSSGGGGRSYEQYF. In DNA, the CDR3 is TGTGCCAGCAGCTCGGGGGGGGGCGGCAGGTCCTACGAGCAGTACTTC.

This clone was picked up one time. This rearrangement joins TRBV7-2 to TRBJ2-3; the D is unclear. V shed 1 base and J shed 8 bases, with 19 bases lying between them. The CDR3 contains 16 residues. The germline V gene encodes CDR1 SGHTA and CDR2 FQGNSA. CDR3: CASSLEANNHLATQYF. The CDR3 DNA reads TGTGCCAGCAGCTTAGAGGCGAACAACCACTTAGCTACGCAGTATTTT.

This clone was seen a single time. The gene calls are TRBV18 and TRBJ2-2, with TRBD1 as a possible D gene (6 bases). The CDR3 totals 15 residues. Germline CDR1 reads KGHSH; CDR2 reads LQKENI. V gave up 3 bases and J gave up 5 bases, with 13 bases separating them. In DNA, the CDR3 is TGTGCCAGCTCACCTCCAGGGGTATTAACCGGGGAGCTGTTTTTT. The encoded protein is CASSPPGVLTGELFF.

This clone was detected only once. The J gene is TRBJ2-2, the V gene TRBV11-2; D is possibly TRBD1 (6 bases). The CDR3 has 14 residues. The V gene's germline CDR1 is SGHAT and CDR2 FQNNGV. V lost 2 bases, J lost 6 bases, and 10 bases lay in between. Here the CDR3 reads CASSLSGVAGELFF. The CDR3 DNA is TGTGCCAGCAGCTTATCAGGGGTGGCCGGGGAGCTGTTTTTT.

This clone was seen a handful of times. The CDR3 spells CASKTVNTEAFF. In nucleotides, the CDR3 is TGTGCCAGCAAGACAGTGAACACTGAAGCTTTCTTT. This rearrangement joins TRBV6-5 to TRBJ1-1; D may be TRBD1 (5 bases). V dropped 7 bases and J dropped 0 bases, with 6 bases sitting between them. CDR3 length equals 12 residues. CDR1 MNHEY and CDR2 SVGAGI come from the germline V gene.

The chain carries TRBV4-2 and TRBJ1-3; D possibly corresponds to TRBD1 (6 bases). V lost 0 bases and J lost 7, with 19 bases in between. The CDR3 is 17 amino acids. Germline V gives CDR1 LGHNA, CDR2 YNFKEQ. The CDR3 nucleotides read TGTGCCAGCAGCCAAGATCCCCGGGGCAGGGGTGCTAACACCATATATTTT. It specifies CASSQDPRGRGANTIYF.

V is TRBV10-3 and J is TRBJ2-2; possibly TRBD1 for D (6 bases). Trimming left V 9 bases short and J 1 base short, with 9 bases between. CDR3 length equals 13 residues. From germline, CDR1 is ENHRY and CDR2 SYGVKD. The CDR3 loop reads CAIPTGNTGELFF. The DNA of the CDR3 is TGTGCCATACCGACAGGGAACACCGGGGAGCTGTTTTTT.

The rearrangement uses TRBV15 and TRBJ2-5, with D tentatively TRBD2 (5 bases). This CDR3 region has 13 residues. Per germline, CDR1 LNHNV and CDR2 YYDKDF (reference sequence). V was shortened by 5 bases and J by 3 bases, with 10 bases between the two germline ends. The DNA of the CDR3 is TGTGCCACCAGCGATATCGGGGAAGAGACCCAGTACTTC. Translated, it gives CATSDIGEETQYF. Full variable domain (remainder filled in from reference TRBV15 and TRBJ2-5): DAMVIQNPRYQVTQFGKPVTLSCSQTLNHNVMYWYQQKSSQAPKLLFHYYDKDFNNEADTPDNFQSRRPNTSFCFLDIRSPGLGDTAMYLCATSDIGEETQYFGPGTRLLVL.

J is TRBJ2-7 and V is TRBV5-6, with 7 bases identical to TRBD1. With V trimmed by 6 bases and J by 4 bases, 16 bases remained unmatched. In germline, CDR1 is SGHDT, CDR2 YYEEEE. The CDR3 is 16 amino acids. The CDR3 loop is CASTPSPQGLTYEQYF. CDR3 nucleotide sequence: TGTGCCAGCACCCCCTCCCCACAGGGGCTTACATACGAGCAGTACTTC.

The rearrangement uses TRBV2 and TRBJ2-5; TRBD2 aligns across 14 bases. In germline, CDR1 is SNHLY, CDR2 FYNNEI. The CDR3 length is 16 residues. Trimming at V came to 6 bases and at J to 5 bases, leaving 8 bases not matched to a gene. CDR3 sequence reads: CASRSPRLAGGETQYF. The CDR3 nucleotides are TGTGCCAGCAGGTCGCCCCGACTAGCGGGAGGGGAGACCCAGTACTTC. The whole variable domain, filled in from reference TRBV2 and TRBJ2-5, reads EPEVTQTPSHQVTQMGQEVILRCVPISNHLYFYWYRQILGQKVEFLVSFYNNEISEKSEIFDDQFSVERPDGSNFTLKIRSTKLEDSAMYFCASRSPRLAGGETQYFGPGTRLLVL.

This clone was found many times. The rearrangement joins TRBV3-1 (or the pseudogene TRBV3-2) to TRBJ1-3; unclear D gene. Germline V gives CDR1 LGHDT, CDR2 YNNKEL (reference sequence). CDR3 length: 13 amino acids. V was clipped by 4 bases and J by 0 bases, with 4 bases between them. CDR3 region: CASSPHSGNTIYF. CDR3 bases: TGTGCCAGCAGCCCCCACTCTGGAAACACCATATATTTT.

This clone showed up just a few times. The chain has TRBV5-6 and TRBJ2-7; weak D call: TRBD1 (5 bases). CDR1 and CDR2 (germline): SGHDT, YYEEEE. The germline V and J ends were trimmed by 1 base and 1 base, with 15 bases remaining between them. The CDR3 is made up of 16 amino acids. CDR3 in amino acids: CASSLNQGTFSYEQYF. The CDR3 nucleotides are TGTGCCAGCAGCTTGAACCAGGGCACCTTTTCCTACGAGCAGTACTTC.

This chain links TRBV19 with TRBJ1-1; TRBD1 matches 11 bases. The CDR3 length is 17 residues. The germline V gene has CDR1 LNHDA and CDR2 SQIVND (reference sequence). Trimming took 1 base from V and 4 from J; bases not matched to a gene: 8. This chain's CDR3 is CASSIGTGGASGTEAFF. The CDR3, as DNA: TGTGCCAGTAGTATAGGGACAGGGGGCGCGAGTGGCACTGAAGCTTTCTTT.

The V call is TRBV7-9, the J call TRBJ1-2; D is perhaps TRBD1 (5 bases). V was cut by 1 base and J by 0 bases, with 12 bases left in between. Germline assignment: CDR1 SEHNR and CDR2 FQNEAQ (reference sequence). The CDR3 loop spans 16 amino acids. The chain's CDR3 is CASSLVRGEANYGYTF. CDR3 nucleotides: TGTGCCAGCAGCTTAGTCCGGGGGGAAGCTAACTATGGCTACACCTTC.

This chain uses TRBV2 with TRBJ2-1, with 12 positions matching TRBD2. Losses at the gene ends were 9 bases for V and 8 bases for J; bases not matched to a gene: 11. Germline V gives CDR1 SNHLY, CDR2 FYNNEI. There are 15 residues in the CDR3. Here the CDR3 reads CASISTSGGIDEQFF. Written as DNA, the CDR3 is TGTGCCAGTATTTCGACTAGCGGGGGTATTGATGAGCAGTTCTTC.

In DNA form, the CDR3 reads TGTGCCAGCAGCGATCAGGGATTTAGTGCTGAAGCTTTCTTT. Translated, it gives CASSDQGFSAEAFF. V and J are TRBV6-6 and TRBJ1-1; tentatively, D is TRBD1 (5 bases). Between the trimmed V and J ends, which lost 6 bases and 6 bases, there was a span of 17 bases. Per germline, CDR1 MNHNY and CDR2 SVGAGI (reference sequence). This CDR3 spans 14 amino acids.

J is TRBJ2-1 and V is TRBV6-1; 14 bases align to TRBD2. The CDR3 covers 19 residues. V shed 2 bases, J shed 1 base, and the junction held 7 bases outside the gene matches. Germline-derived CDR1 and CDR2 are MNHNS and SASEGT. In DNA, the CDR3 is TGTGCCAGCAGTGAACGGGGACTAGCGGGAGTTTGGTCCTACAATGAGCAGTTCTTC. Translated: CASSERGLAGVWSYNEQFF.

This rearrangement joins TRBV5-1 to TRBJ1-1; 9 positions match TRBD1. The CDR3 consists of 15 residues. Germline CDR1 and CDR2: SGHRS and YFSETQ. V shed 4 bases and J 4 bases; nucleotides not matched to a gene: 8. The CDR3 DNA follows: TGCGCCAGCAGCCCGGGACAGGGAGTTTTCACTGAAGCTTTCTTT. Protein sequence: CASSPGQGVFTEAFF.

This chain links TRBV5-1 with TRBJ2-3; D is unclear. The CDR3 runs to 15 residues. Trimming stripped 0 bases from V and 1 base from J, with 9 bases between. Germline CDR1 SGHRS, CDR2 YFSETQ. The CDR3 region has the DNA TGCGCCAGCAGCTTGGGCAGTCACCGCACAGATACGCAGTATTTT. Encoded protein: CASSLGSHRTDTQYF. Full variable domain (remainder filled in from reference TRBV5-1 and TRBJ2-3): KAGVTQTPRYLIKTRGQQVTLSCSPISGHRSVSWYQQTPGQGLQFLFEYFSETQRNKGNFPGRFSGRQFSNSRSEMNVSTLELGDSALYLCASSLGSHRTDTQYFGPGTRLTVL.